The 31 T cell receptor beta chains below were found in one sample sequenced in a study of graft-versus-host responses after intestinal transplantation (dated by TCRdb to the early 2020s). These TCRs' antigens remain unknown. Library construction relied on the immunoSEQ multiplex PCR assay. The table was pulled from immuneACCESS by TCRdb, which kept in-frame rearrangements only. Such tables lose some clones; where checked, under half of the loss comes from unresolved V genes, and the rest has no known cause. The sample yields roughly 69,000 clones; 90% were counted once. 1.5% to 2% of the sample is taken by the ten largest. The time point tag for this specimen amounts to: cells obtained before transplantation from donor or recipient. This specimen consisted of unstimulated CD8+ T cells sorted from spleen or lymph node cells, obtained before transplant. These receptors were obtained from a human donor who was the organ donor for an intestinal transplant.

V usage is TRBV5-1 and J usage is TRBJ2-7; 9 bases map to TRBD1. This CDR3 region has 14 residues. The trim removed 4 bases at V and 1 base at J, leaving 3 bases unmatched. The germline V gene has CDR1 SGHRS and CDR2 YFSETQ. The CDR3 loop reads CASSTGTGSYEQYF. Written as DNA, the CDR3 is TGCGCCAGCAGCACCGGGACAGGGTCCTACGAGCAGTACTTC. Complete variable domain (other parts from reference TRBV5-1 and TRBJ2-7): KAGVTQTPRYLIKTRGQQVTLSCSPISGHRSVSWYQQTPGQGLQFLFEYFSETQRNKGNFPGRFSGRQFSNSRSEMNVSTLELGDSALYLCASSTGTGSYEQYFGPGTRLTVT.

The V and J genes are TRBV5-6 and TRBJ1-5, with D unresolved. The CDR3 runs 14 residues. The germline gives CDR1 SGHDT, CDR2 YYEEEE. Trimming took 0 bases from V and 4 from J, leaving 8 bases between them. CDR3 sequence: CASSLGVVNQPQHF. DNA for the CDR3: TGTGCCAGCAGCTTGGGAGTAGTTAATCAGCCCCAGCATTTT.

The V and J genes are TRBV7-9 and TRBJ2-1, with TRBD1 identical over 9 bases. The CDR3 loop spans 16 amino acids. CDR1 and CDR2 (germline): SEHNR, FQNEAQ (reference sequence). The junction had 11 bases not matched to a gene; V was cut back by 4 bases and J by 7 bases. The CDR3 coding sequence is TGTGCCAGCAGCTCTCGGACAGGGGTACGCGAAAATGAGCAGTTCTTC. This gives the protein CASSSRTGVRENEQFF.

Here the CDR3 reads CASRIRGQGLTGELFF. DNA for the CDR3: TGCGCCAGCAGGATCCGGGGACAGGGCCTCACCGGGGAGCTGTTTTTT. The V call is TRBV5-1, the J call TRBJ2-2; TRBD1 matches 9 bases. Germline V gene sequence: CDR1 SGHRS, CDR2 YFSETQ. There are 16 residues in the CDR3. The trim removed 5 bases at V and 4 bases at J, leaving 9 bases unmatched.

The rearrangement links TRBV5-6 to TRBJ2-1; a weak D match, TRBD1 (5 bases). Germline loops: CDR1 SGHDT, CDR2 YYEEEE. V gave up 2 bases and J gave up 11 bases, with 8 bases separating them. This CDR3 contains 11 residues. CDR3 in DNA: TGTGCCAGCAGCTTATGGGGCAAGCAGTTCTTC. It specifies CASSLWGKQFF.

The chain links TRBV10-2 to TRBJ2-7, with D possibly being TRBD1 (6 bases). The CDR3 has 15 residues. Germline V lookup: CDR1 WSHSY, CDR2 SAAADI. V was trimmed by 7 bases and J by 1 base, leaving 17 bases between them. This chain's CDR3 is CASTRAGTPSYEQYF. The DNA for the CDR3 is TGCGCCAGCACCAGAGCCGGGACACCTTCCTACGAGCAGTACTTC.

The V and J genes are TRBV5-8 and TRBJ2-7; D unclear. The CDR3 is made up of 12 amino acids. V lost 1 base and J lost 6, with 8 bases in between. The V gene's germline CDR1 is SGHTS and CDR2 YDEGEE. CDR3 sequence reads: CASSLSPGEQYF. CDR3 coding DNA: TGTGCCAGCAGCTTGTCTCCGGGCGAGCAGTACTTC.

The chain combines TRBV27 with TRBJ2-3; 7 nucleotides match TRBD2. The CDR3 spans 15 residues. V gave up 6 bases and J gave up 6 bases; unmatched junction bases: 12. The V gene's germline CDR1 is MNHEY and CDR2 SMNVEV (reference sequence). The CDR3 here is CASRTQREHPDTQYF. DNA of the CDR3: TGTGCCAGCAGGACCCAGCGGGAACATCCGGATACGCAGTATTTT.

This chain connects TRBV7-4 to TRBJ2-1, with TRBD2 matching 9 bases. The CDR3 covers 20 residues. Germline lookup yields CDR1 SGHVT and CDR2 SQSDAQ. The V and J ends lost 4 bases and 1 base, in that order; junction bases with no gene match: 17. The CDR3 coding sequence is TGTGCCAGCAGCTCTTTTTCGAGAGCGGGAGGCCCCAAGTCCTACAATGAGCAGTTCTTC. This encodes CASSSFSRAGGPKSYNEQFF.

CDR3 bases: TGTGCCAGCAGTTTTAATGGGCCGCTTTGGCAGCAGTACTTC. Translating gives CASSFNGPLWQQYF. This chain uses TRBV27 with TRBJ2-7; D call uncertain. The CDR3 is made up of 14 amino acids. The V end was cut by 3 bases, the J end by 8 bases, with 17 bases between. Germline values: CDR1 MNHEY, CDR2 SMNVEV (reference sequence).

The chain uses TRBV15 and TRBJ2-4, with 10 positions matching TRBD1. The CDR3 covers 17 residues. From germline, CDR1 is LNHNV and CDR2 YYDKDF (reference sequence). V lost 0 bases to trimming and J lost 9 bases; unmatched junction nucleotides: 11. CDR3 coding DNA: TGTGCCACCAGCAGAGATAGATGGACAGGGGGTGTCCCCATTCAGTACTTC. It is translated as CATSRDRWTGGVPIQYF.

The table lists this clone with a few counts. This chain's CDR3 is CASSEVPGEGGNEQFF. CDR3 DNA: TGTGCCAGCAGTGAAGTCCCAGGGGAGGGGGGCAATGAGCAGTTCTTC. The chain joins TRBV6-1 to TRBJ2-1, with D possibly matching TRBD2 (7 bases). CDR1 and CDR2 (germline): MNHNS, SASEGT. The CDR3 is 16 residues long. V was shortened by 1 base and J by 6 bases, with 16 bases between the two germline ends.

The chain recombines TRBV10-1 with TRBJ1-5; no reliable D call. The germline V gene has CDR1 WNHNN and CDR2 SYGVQD (reference sequence). With 10 bases removed from V and 5 bases from J, the gap between germline ends came to 21 bases. The CDR3 is made up of 15 amino acids. The CDR3 coding sequence is TGCGCCACCCCCCCGGAGGGAGGGAACGATCAGCCCCAGCATTTT. Amino acids: CATPPEGGNDQPQHF.

The V gene is TRBV27, the J gene TRBJ2-4; D is uncertain. V shed 3 bases and J shed 2 bases, with 14 bases lying between them. Germline V gives CDR1 MNHEY, CDR2 SMNVEV (reference sequence). The length of the CDR3 is 16 residues. The CDR3 region has the DNA TGTGCCAGCAGTTTGTGGCTTCCTTTTACCAAAAACATTCAGTACTTC. Residues: CASSLWLPFTKNIQYF.

The chain has TRBV5-1 and TRBJ2-2; D perhaps matches TRBD2 (6 bases). V was trimmed by 5 bases and J by 5 bases, leaving 28 bases between them. CDR1 is SGHRS and CDR2 is YFSETQ in the germline V gene. The CDR3 extends over 19 amino acids. CDR3 protein: CASSLLPGALQGKTGELFF. For the CDR3, the DNA is TGCGCCAGCAGTTTGTTACCGGGAGCGCTTCAAGGGAAAACCGGGGAGCTGTTTTTT.

A word on this clone: At one end, the junction sequence differs from germline, possibly due to a read error. The V gene is TRBV5-6, the J gene TRBJ2-1; TRBD2 agrees at 7 bases. The CDR3 spans 17 residues. Germline V gene data show CDR1 as SGHDT and CDR2 as YYEEEE. This CDR3 reads CASSRGMAGEVYNGQFF. The DNA of the CDR3 is TGTGCCAGCAGCCGCGGCATGGCGGGAGAGGTTTACAATGGGCAGTTCTTC.

The V call is TRBV2, the J call TRBJ1-6, with 7 bases that match TRBD1. The CDR3 length is 14 residues. The V gene's germline CDR1 is SNHLY and CDR2 FYNNEI. The V gene end was trimmed by 1 base and the J gene end by 9 bases; junction bases not matched to a gene: 3. The CDR3 here is CASSEGQGVSPLHF. For the CDR3, the DNA is TGTGCCAGCAGTGAAGGACAGGGAGTTTCACCCCTCCACTTT.

This clone was seen just once. The chain joins TRBV6-1 to TRBJ2-7, with a weak D call TRBD2 (5 bases). This CDR3 spans 10 amino acids. Germline V gives CDR1 MNHNS, CDR2 SASEGT. V lost 6 bases and J 9 bases, leaving 9 bases between the germline ends. CDR3 sequence (DNA): TGTGCCAGCAGGAGAGAGGGGCAGTACTTC. Translated: CASRREGQYF.

Concerning this clone itself: The junction and the germline gene differ at one end; a read error may be behind it. The chain links TRBV9 to TRBJ2-3, with 10 bases identical to TRBD2. This CDR3 contains 15 residues. Germline CDR1 reads SGDLS; CDR2 reads YYNGEE. The CDR3 loop is CASSGTSGSTNTQYF. The CDR3 region has the DNA TGTGCCAGCAGCGGGACTAGCGGTAGCACAAATACGCAGTATTTT.

The chain carries TRBV19 and TRBJ1-4; 8 nucleotides agree with TRBD1. CDR1 and CDR2 (germline): LNHDA, SQIVND (reference sequence). With 6 bases clipped from V and 7 bases from J, the junction kept 10 bases outside the gene matches. CDR3 length: 15 residues. The CDR3 DNA reads as TGTGCCAGTAGCCCGGGGGCAGGGGGCTTTGAAAAACTGTTTTTT. Protein sequence: CASSPGAGGFEKLFF.

This chain uses TRBV28 with TRBJ2-3; D gene uncertain. This CDR3 is built from 13 residues. Looked up from germline, CDR1 is MDHEN and CDR2 is SYDVKM. The V end lost 4 bases, the J end lost 2 bases, and 7 bases lay between the germline ends. The CDR3 DNA reads as TGTGCCAGCAGTTGGGCTTACACAGATACGCAGTATTTT. Its protein product is CASSWAYTDTQYF.

The chain employs TRBV6-5 and TRBJ2-3; 7 bases align to TRBD2. Trimming removed 5 bases from V and 6 bases from J; junction bases left unmatched: 5. This CDR3 contains 13 residues. Per the germline V gene, CDR1 is MNHEY and CDR2 is SVGAGI. For the CDR3, the DNA is TGTGCCAGCAGTACGGGGGGTCGGGATACGCAGTATTTT. It yields the protein CASSTGGRDTQYF.

This clone appeared once. This rearrangement joins TRBV9 to TRBJ2-1; 7 bases agree with TRBD2. The CDR3 covers 18 residues. V lost 0 bases, J lost 8 bases, and 17 bases stayed unmatched. Germline V CDR1 and CDR2: SGDLS, YYNGEE. The CDR3 loop is CASSVEATSVIAGDEQFF. CDR3 coding DNA: TGTGCCAGCAGCGTAGAAGCAACTAGCGTGATCGCTGGGGATGAGCAGTTCTTC.

CDR3 region: CAWSATRDGYTF. CDR3 nucleotides: TGTGCCTGGAGTGCGACGCGGGATGGCTACACCTTC. The rearrangement joins TRBV30 to TRBJ1-2; D is unresolved. V gave up 1 base and J gave up 6 bases, with 9 bases separating them. In germline, CDR1 is GTSNPN, CDR2 SVGIG (reference sequence). The CDR3 spans 12 residues.

V gene TRBV5-4 combines with J gene TRBJ2-7, with D tentatively TRBD1 (5 bases). There are 13 residues in the CDR3. V was shortened by 2 bases and J by 5 bases, with 11 bases between the two germline ends. Looked up from germline, CDR1 is SGHNT and CDR2 is YYREEE (reference sequence). DNA of the CDR3: TGTGCCAGCAGCTTAGGGGTTTCTGACGAGCAGTACTTC. Translating gives CASSLGVSDEQYF.

This chain connects TRBV9 to TRBJ2-1; 15 positions match TRBD2. Looked up from germline, CDR1 is SGDLS and CDR2 is YYNGEE. V lost 4 bases to trimming and J lost 10 bases; unmatched junction nucleotides: 6. This CDR3 has 15 amino acids. CDR3 sequence reads: CASSPGLAGGHEQFF. In DNA form, the CDR3 reads TGTGCCAGCAGCCCGGGACTAGCGGGAGGACACGAGCAGTTCTTC. The full variable domain, completed using reference TRBV9 and TRBJ2-1, is DSGVTQTPKHLITATGQRVTLRCSPRSGDLSVYWYQQSLDQGLQFLIQYYNGEERAKGNILERFSAQQFPDLHSELNLSSLELGDSALYFCASSPGLAGGHEQFFGPGTRLTVL.

The genes are TRBV13 and TRBJ2-3, with D possibly TRBD1 on 5 matching bases. V lost 4 bases and J lost 5, with 10 bases in between. The CDR3 is made up of 13 amino acids. CDR1 is PRHDT and CDR2 is FYEKMQ in the germline V gene (reference sequence). The CDR3 bases are TGTGCCAGCAGCTGGGGCGAGGTAGATACGCAGTATTTT. Its protein product is CASSWGEVDTQYF.

The rearrangement uses TRBV4-2 and TRBJ2-1; D is unclear. The ends were cut back, 0 bases at V and 13 bases at J, with 19 bases in the middle. CDR3 length: 15 residues. The germline V gene encodes CDR1 LGHNA and CDR2 YNFKEQ. The CDR3 sequence: CASSQEALGSTPQFF. The DNA for the CDR3 is TGTGCCAGCAGCCAAGAGGCGCTCGGGTCAACCCCTCAGTTCTTC.

The chain carries TRBV6-5 and TRBJ2-1; the D is unclear. Trimming removed 2 bases at V and 11 bases at J, with 10 bases between. The CDR3 totals 12 residues. Germline V gene lookup returns CDR1 MNHEY and CDR2 SVGAGI. CDR3 DNA: TGTGCCAGCAGTTACACTAAAACTAAGCAGTTCTTC. It specifies CASSYTKTKQFF.

This clone was detected a few times. The genes are TRBV6-6 and TRBJ1-4, with 7 nucleotides matching TRBD1. Germline V CDR1 and CDR2: MNHNY, SVGAGI (reference sequence). This CDR3 is 13 amino acids long. The junction had 2 bases not matched to a gene; V was cut back by 2 bases and J by 8 bases. The CDR3 region is CASSYQTGEKLFF. DNA for the CDR3: TGTGCCAGCAGTTACCAGACAGGGGAAAAACTGTTTTTT.

V is TRBV4-1 and J is TRBJ1-2, with D possibly being TRBD1 (5 bases). Germline V gene lookup returns CDR1 MGHRA and CDR2 YSYEKL. This CDR3 contains 13 residues. V lost 3 bases and J lost 4, with 9 bases in between. CDR3 nucleotide sequence: TGCGCCAGCAGCCAGGCCACAGGCTATGGCTACACCTTC. Protein: CASSQATGYGYTF.